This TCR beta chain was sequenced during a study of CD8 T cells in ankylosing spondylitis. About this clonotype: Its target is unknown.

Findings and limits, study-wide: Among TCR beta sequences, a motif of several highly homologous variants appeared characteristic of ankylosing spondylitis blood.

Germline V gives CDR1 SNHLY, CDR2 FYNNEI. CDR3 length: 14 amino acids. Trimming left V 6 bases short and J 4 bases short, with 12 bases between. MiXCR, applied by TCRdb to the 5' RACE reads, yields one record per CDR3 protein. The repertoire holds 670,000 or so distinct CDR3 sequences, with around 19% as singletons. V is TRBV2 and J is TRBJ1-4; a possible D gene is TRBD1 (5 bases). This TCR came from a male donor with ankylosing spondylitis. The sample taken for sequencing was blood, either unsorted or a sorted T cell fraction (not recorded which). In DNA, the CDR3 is TGTGCCAGCAGACCTTCAGGGAATAATGAAAAACTGTTTTTT. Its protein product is CASRPSGNNEKLFF.